The 18 T cell receptor beta chains below come from one sample, sequenced in a study of cytomegalovirus exposure and HLA in healthy donors. PCR used 60 Vbeta primers and 13 Jbeta primers. TCRdb's table, derived via immunoSEQ multiplex PCR, lists solely in-frame clones and lacks some. The sample holds about 230,000 clones, about 84% seen once. The material sequenced was PBMCs. The origin of the receptors is a human donor in good health.

V gene TRBV18 combines with J gene TRBJ2-2; D ambiguous. Germline CDR1 and CDR2: KGHSH and LQKENI. V lost 0 bases, J lost 5 bases, and 7 bases lay in between. CDR3 length equals 14 residues. The CDR3 nucleotides are TGTGCCAGCTCACCACCCATCAATACCGGGGAGCTGTTTTTT. Amino acids: CASSPPINTGELFF.

This chain uses TRBV27 with TRBJ1-2, with TRBD1 matching over 8 bases. Germline trimming cut 5 bases from V and 7 bases from J; bases unmatched to any gene: 12. Germline CDR1 MNHEY, CDR2 SMNVEV (reference sequence). The CDR3 covers 15 residues. CDR3 sequence reads: CASSLTRQGSCGYTF. In nucleotides, the CDR3 is TGTGCCAGCAGTCTTACTCGACAGGGGAGTTGTGGCTACACCTTC.

J is TRBJ1-2 and V is TRBV7-8; a possible D gene is TRBD1 (6 bases). There are 14 residues in the CDR3. The germline gives CDR1 SGHVS, CDR2 FQNEAQ. The V end lost 5 bases, the J end lost 4 bases, and 14 bases lay between the germline ends. CDR3 bases: TGTGCCAGCAGCCCGGACAGTTTTACCTATGGCTACACCTTC. Protein: CASSPDSFTYGYTF. Based on the CDR3 plus reference TRBV7-8 and TRBJ1-2, the full variable domain is GAGVSQSPRYKVAKRGQDVALRCDPISGHVSLFWYQQALGQGPEFLTYFQNEAQLDKSGLPSDRFFAERPEGSVSTLKIQRTQQEDSAVYLCASSPDSFTYGYTFGSGTRLTVV.

The chain carries TRBV28 and TRBJ2-7; D unclear. V was pared by 3 bases and J by 4 bases, with 4 bases between. The CDR3 runs 11 residues. Germline V gene sequence: CDR1 MDHEN, CDR2 SYDVKM. In DNA, the CDR3 is TGTGCCAGCAGTTTTCGGTACGAGCAGTACTTC. Its translation is CASSFRYEQYF.

V usage is TRBV7-9 and J usage is TRBJ2-7; a possible D gene is TRBD1 (5 bases). The germline V and J ends were trimmed by 7 bases and 3 bases, with 10 bases remaining between them. The CDR3 runs to 12 residues. CDR1 is SEHNR, CDR2 FQNEAQ, per germline (reference sequence). In DNA, the CDR3 is TGTGCCAGCATCCATACAGGCTACGAGCAGTACTTC. Protein product: CASIHTGYEQYF.

CDR3 sequence (DNA): TGTGCCAGCAGCCAAGAGGTCAGGGGCACAGATACGCAGTATTTT. Protein sequence: CASSQEVRGTDTQYF. This chain uses TRBV4-2 with TRBJ2-3; D may be TRBD1 (5 bases). V was shortened by 0 bases and J by 1 base, with 8 bases between the two germline ends. The CDR3 runs to 15 residues. Germline-derived CDR1 and CDR2 are LGHNA and YNFKEQ.

J is TRBJ1-1 and V is TRBV4-2; maybe TRBD1 (5 bases). CDR1 and CDR2 from the germline V gene are LGHNA and YNFKEQ. Deletions cut 4 bases from V and 3 bases from J, with 12 bases between. CDR3 length equals 14 residues. The CDR3 spells CASSPTALHTEAFF. Written as DNA, the CDR3 is TGTGCCAGCAGCCCGACAGCGTTGCACACTGAAGCTTTCTTT.

This chain uses TRBV7-6 with TRBJ1-5; 7 bases are shared with TRBD1. V gave up 5 bases and J gave up 5 bases; unmatched junction bases: 21. This CDR3 region has 19 residues. The germline V gene has CDR1 SGHVS and CDR2 FNYEAQ. The CDR3 DNA reads as TGTGCCAGCAGCCTCAACTCTGGACAGGCCGGTCTCTTAGATCAGCCCCAGCATTTT. Protein sequence: CASSLNSGQAGLLDQPQHF. The entire variable domain, with the rest obtained from reference TRBV7-6 and TRBJ1-5, is as follows: GAGVSQSPRYKVTKRGQDVALRCDPISGHVSLYWYRQALGQGPEFLTYFNYEAQQDKSGLPNDRFSAERPEGSISTLTIQRTEQRDSAMYRCASSLNSGQAGLLDQPQHFGDGTRLSIL.

The CDR3 nucleotides read TGTGCCAGCAGCCCCTCGACCGGGACAGCATATGGCTACACCTTC. Its protein product is CASSPSTGTAYGYTF. This chain links TRBV7-9 with TRBJ1-2; 7 bases line up with TRBD1. V shed 5 bases and J 5 bases; nucleotides not matched to a gene: 11. This CDR3 is built from 15 residues. Germline CDR1 and CDR2: SEHNR and FQNEAQ (reference sequence).

This rearrangement joins TRBV19 to TRBJ2-4; D is undetermined. Looked up from germline, CDR1 is LNHDA and CDR2 is SQIVND (reference sequence). V was clipped by 5 bases and J by 11 bases, with 22 bases between them. The CDR3 spans 15 residues. The CDR3 loop is CASSVPGSKFVFQYF. As DNA, the CDR3 is TGTGCCAGTAGTGTCCCCGGGTCCAAATTCGTTTTTCAGTACTTC.

The chain joins TRBV6-1 to TRBJ2-1; 14 bases line up with TRBD2. Losses at the gene ends were 6 bases for V and 8 bases for J; bases not matched to a gene: 3. The CDR3 sequence is 14 residues long. In germline, CDR1 is MNHNS, CDR2 SASEGT. The DNA for the CDR3 is TGTGCCAGCAGGGGACTAGCGGGAGCGGATGAGCAGTTCTTC. Protein product: CASRGLAGADEQFF.

Written as DNA, the CDR3 is TGTGCCAGCAGCCCGAGGGGGTCCTACGAGCAGTACTTC. It specifies CASSPRGSYEQYF. The rearrangement uses TRBV7-6 and TRBJ2-7; D possibly corresponds to TRBD1 (6 bases). CDR1 and CDR2 (germline): SGHVS, FNYEAQ. Trimming cost V 5 bases and J 1 base, with 9 bases left between them. This CDR3 has 13 amino acids.

This chain joins TRBV15 and TRBJ1-1, with D unresolved. V dropped 1 base and J dropped 0 bases, with 6 bases sitting between them. The germline V gene encodes CDR1 LNHNV and CDR2 YYDKDF (reference sequence). The CDR3 loop spans 14 amino acids. CDR3 region: CATSRGTVNTEAFF. In DNA, the CDR3 is TGTGCCACCAGCAGAGGAACTGTGAACACTGAAGCTTTCTTT. The full variable domain, in which reference TRBV15 and TRBJ1-1 provide the parts outside the CDR3, is DAMVIQNPRYQVTQFGKPVTLSCSQTLNHNVMYWYQQKSSQAPKLLFHYYDKDFNNEADTPDNFQSRRPNTSFCFLDIRSPGLGDTAMYLCATSRGTVNTEAFFGQGTRLTVV.

The V and J genes are TRBV7-9 and TRBJ2-7; D is possibly TRBD2 (5 bases). The V and J ends lost 5 bases and 5 bases respectively, with 13 bases between them. From germline, CDR1 is SEHNR and CDR2 FQNEAQ (reference sequence). The CDR3 consists of 13 residues. The CDR3 loop reads CASSPRGSDEQYF. For the CDR3, the DNA is TGTGCCAGCAGCCCCCGAGGGTCGGACGAGCAGTACTTC. Variable domain in full (rest from reference TRBV7-9 and TRBJ2-7): DTGVSQNPRHKITKRGQNVTFRCDPISEHNRLYWYRQTLGQGPEFLTYFQNEAQLEKSRLLSDRFSAERPKGSFSTLEIQRTEQGDSAMYLCASSPRGSDEQYFGPGTRLTVT.

This chain connects TRBV5-1 to TRBJ2-3, with 8 bases lining up with TRBD2. Germline CDR1 is SGHRS and CDR2 is YFSETQ. This CDR3 contains 18 residues. With V trimmed by 6 bases and J by 3 bases, 18 bases remained unmatched. The CDR3 DNA follows: TGCGCCAGCAATCGGAGGGGGGTCCGGCTAGCGGGTACAGATACGCAGTATTTT. Its translation is CASNRRGVRLAGTDTQYF.

This chain uses TRBV7-8 with TRBJ2-1; the D gene is possibly TRBD2 (5 bases). The CDR3 sequence is 15 residues long. V was clipped by 5 bases and J by 0 bases, with 11 bases between them. Germline CDR1 reads SGHVS; CDR2 reads FQNEAQ. CDR3 coding DNA: TGTGCCAGCAGCAGCGGAACTTACTCCTACAATGAGCAGTTCTTC. Protein: CASSSGTYSYNEQFF.

V and J are TRBV5-1 and TRBJ1-5, with D tentatively TRBD1 (5 bases). CDR1 is SGHRS and CDR2 is YFSETQ in the germline V gene. The CDR3 has 17 residues. The V end was cut by 4 bases, the J end by 2 bases, with 19 bases between. For the CDR3, the DNA is TGCGCCAGCAGCCTGGGGGAGTTGGCAGTAGGCAATCAGCCCCAGCATTTT. This encodes CASSLGELAVGNQPQHF. Combining the CDR3 with reference TRBV5-1 and TRBJ1-5 gives the whole variable domain KAGVTQTPRYLIKTRGQQVTLSCSPISGHRSVSWYQQTPGQGLQFLFEYFSETQRNKGNFPGRFSGRQFSNSRSEMNVSTLELGDSALYLCASSLGELAVGNQPQHFGDGTRLSIL.

This clone was detected a few times. The chain is built from TRBV6-5 and TRBJ2-5; tentative D call: TRBD1 (5 bases). Trimming removed 0 bases at V and 5 bases at J, with 13 bases between. This CDR3 region has 15 residues. Germline V gene sequence: CDR1 MNHEY, CDR2 SVGAGI. The CDR3 DNA is TGTGCCAGCAGTTACTCGATCTCCAGGGTTGAGACCCAGTACTTC. It yields the protein CASSYSISRVETQYF.